A selection of T cell receptor beta chains follows, all from one sample in a study of radiation and T cells in renal cell carcinoma. Method: immunoSEQ multiplex PCR; TCRdb's copy keeps in-frame clones and lacks some. The repertoire holds tens of thousands of clones, with around three quarters as singletons. Sequenced here: blood, sampled from a patient whose treatment included radiotherapy and nephrectomy. These receptors all come from a man aged 55-75 years with renal cell carcinoma. CDR3s include the opening cysteine and the closing phenylalanine or tryptophan. A D gene is named only where the DNA matches it firmly. Some rows mark clone size as missing; the rest say once, few, many or name a class of expanded clone.

v_call: TRBV30; d_call: NA; clone_size: few; j_call: TRBJ1-1; cdr3_aa: CAWNPGNTEAFF; cdr3_nt: TGTGCCTGGAATCCCGGAAACACTGAAGCTTTCTTT
v_call: TRBV15; d_call: NA; clone_size: NA; j_call: TRBJ2-1; cdr3_aa: CATGGRDYNEQFF; cdr3_nt: TGTGCCACCGGAGGCAGGGATTACAATGAGCAGTTCTTC
v_call: TRBV19; d_call: TRBD1; clone_size: NA; j_call: TRBJ2-7; cdr3_aa: CASSSSGGTGVEQYF; cdr3_nt: TGTGCCAGTAGTTCCTCAGGGGGGACAGGGGTCGAGCAGTACTTC
v_call: TRBV7-2; d_call: TRBD2; clone_size: NA; j_call: TRBJ2-5; cdr3_aa: CASSLEAGGPETQYF; cdr3_nt: TGTGCCAGCAGCTTAGAGGCGGGGGGGCCAGAGACCCAGTACTTC
v_call: TRBV10-3; d_call: NA; clone_size: once; j_call: TRBJ2-7; cdr3_aa: CAISGQPYEQYF; cdr3_nt: TGTGCCATCAGTGGCCAGCCCTACGAGCAGTACTTC
v_call: TRBV5-1; d_call: NA; clone_size: NA; j_call: TRBJ2-5; cdr3_aa: CASRSEASSQETQYF; cdr3_nt: TGCGCCAGCAGGTCTGAGGCGAGTAGCCAAGAGACCCAGTACTTC
v_call: TRBV7-8; d_call: NA; clone_size: NA; j_call: TRBJ1-1; cdr3_aa: CASSQRRKAEAFF; cdr3_nt: TGTGCCAGCAGCCAGAGGAGGAAGGCTGAAGCTTTCTTT
v_call: TRBV10-2; d_call: NA; clone_size: NA; j_call: TRBJ2-5; cdr3_aa: CASSEFGGEETQYF; cdr3_nt: TGCGCCAGCAGTGAGTTCGGGGGAGAGGAGACCCAGTACTTC
v_call: TRBV7-6; d_call: TRBD1; clone_size: NA; j_call: TRBJ1-2; cdr3_aa: CASSPGTGAFYGYTF; cdr3_nt: TGTGCCAGCAGCCCCGGGACAGGGGCTTTCTATGGCTACACCTTC
v_call: TRBV19; d_call: TRBD1; clone_size: NA; j_call: TRBJ1-4; cdr3_aa: CASSIGTGVWEKLFF; cdr3_nt: TGTGCCAGTAGTATTGGGACAGGGGTATGGGAAAAACTGTTTTTT
v_call: TRBV6-4; d_call: TRBD1; clone_size: NA; j_call: TRBJ1-4; cdr3_aa: CASSPPGQTNEKLFF; cdr3_nt: TGTGCCAGCAGCCCCCCGGGACAGACTAATGAAAAACTGTTTTTT
v_call: TRBV29-1; d_call: NA; clone_size: NA; j_call: TRBJ2-7; cdr3_aa: CSVEDFRGTYEQYF; cdr3_nt: TGCAGCGTTGAAGATTTTAGGGGGACCTACGAGCAGTACTTC
v_call: TRBV5-4; d_call: NA; clone_size: NA; j_call: TRBJ2-5; cdr3_aa: CASSLPTLETQYF; cdr3_nt: TGTGCCAGCAGCTTACCAACTTTAGAGACCCAGTACTTC
v_call: TRBV7-9; d_call: NA; clone_size: NA; j_call: TRBJ1-3; cdr3_aa: CASSGTGQGNTIYF; cdr3_nt: TGTGCCAGCAGCGGTACTGGACAGGGAAACACCATATATTTT
v_call: TRBV6-5; d_call: TRBD2; clone_size: NA; j_call: TRBJ2-3; cdr3_aa: CASRIGGASDTQYF; cdr3_nt: TGTGCCAGCAGGATCGGGGGGGCCTCAGATACGCAGTATTTT
v_call: TRBV5-1; d_call: TRBD1; clone_size: few; j_call: TRBJ1-4; cdr3_aa: CASSLAGQGGEKLFF; cdr3_nt: TGCGCCAGCAGCTTGGCGGGACAGGGTGGAGAAAAACTGTTTTTT
v_call: TRBV14; d_call: NA; clone_size: NA; j_call: TRBJ2-5; cdr3_aa: CASSQGFGRRQETQYF; cdr3_nt: TGTGCCAGCAGCCAAGGTTTTGGGCGTAGACAAGAGACCCAGTACTTC
v_call: TRBV5-6; d_call: TRBD2; clone_size: NA; j_call: TRBJ2-3; cdr3_aa: CASSPGTSGSTDTQYF; cdr3_nt: TGTGCCAGCAGCCCGGGGACTAGCGGGAGCACAGATACGCAGTATTTT
v_call: TRBV13; d_call: TRBD1; clone_size: few; j_call: TRBJ1-1; cdr3_aa: CASSFRGQGNTEAFF; cdr3_nt: TGTGCCAGCAGCTTCAGGGGACAGGGGAACACTGAAGCTTTCTTT
v_call: TRBV19; d_call: NA; clone_size: NA; j_call: TRBJ1-4; cdr3_aa: CASSPIGNRVTNEKLFF; cdr3_nt: TGTGCCAGTAGTCCCATCGGGAACAGGGTAACTAATGAAAAACTGTTTTTT
v_call: TRBV7-9; d_call: NA; clone_size: NA; j_call: TRBJ2-1; cdr3_aa: CASSIPSRGIADYNEQFF; cdr3_nt: TGTGCCAGCAGCATACCTTCTCGGGGGATAGCAGACTACAATGAGCAGTTCTTC
v_call: TRBV5-1; d_call: NA; clone_size: few; j_call: TRBJ2-1; cdr3_aa: CASSLLGSHNEQFF; cdr3_nt: TGCGCCAGCAGCTTGTTAGGCAGCCACAATGAGCAGTTCTTC
v_call: TRBV7-2; d_call: NA; clone_size: NA; j_call: TRBJ2-5; cdr3_aa: CASSLVYGETQYF; cdr3_nt: TGTGCCAGCAGCTTAGTTTACGGAGAGACCCAGTACTTC
v_call: TRBV7-9; d_call: NA; clone_size: few; j_call: TRBJ1-3; cdr3_aa: CASSLAGASLPNSGNTIYF; cdr3_nt: TGTGCCAGCAGCTTAGCTGGCGCTAGTCTTCCCAACTCTGGAAACACCATATATTTT
v_call: TRBV6-4; d_call: NA; clone_size: NA; j_call: TRBJ2-6; cdr3_aa: CASSARDTRQSRANVLTF; cdr3_nt: TGTGCCAGCAGTGCCAGGGACACACGACAAAGTCGGGCCAACGTCCTGACTTTC
v_call: TRBV10-1; d_call: TRBD2; clone_size: NA; j_call: TRBJ2-7; cdr3_aa: CASSEAGSEQYF; cdr3_nt: TGCGCCAGCAGTGAAGCGGGGAGCGAGCAGTACTTC
v_call: TRBV9; d_call: NA; clone_size: NA; j_call: TRBJ2-1; cdr3_aa: CASSVLGDLYNEQFF; cdr3_nt: TGTGCCAGCAGCGTATTAGGGGACCTCTACAATGAGCAGTTCTTC
v_call: TRBV6-5; d_call: NA; clone_size: NA; j_call: TRBJ2-7; cdr3_aa: CASSYPGPPYEQYF; cdr3_nt: TGTGCCAGCAGTTACCCCGGACCTCCCTACGAGCAGTACTTC
v_call: TRBV27; d_call: TRBD2; clone_size: NA; j_call: TRBJ2-5; cdr3_aa: CASSFPEPGLAGWEETQYF; cdr3_nt: TGTGCCAGCAGCTTCCCCGAACCGGGACTAGCGGGTTGGGAAGAGACCCAGTACTTC
v_call: TRBV2; d_call: TRBD1; clone_size: NA; j_call: TRBJ1-6; cdr3_aa: CASIGDRGLEYGPLHF; cdr3_nt: TGTGCCAGCATCGGGGACAGGGGGCTTGAGTATGGACCCCTCCACTTT
v_call: TRBV5-1; d_call: NA; clone_size: NA; j_call: TRBJ1-1; cdr3_aa: CASSFDPVSEAFF; cdr3_nt: TGCGCCAGCAGCTTTGACCCTGTATCTGAAGCTTTCTTT
v_call: TRBV6-5; d_call: TRBD1; clone_size: NA; j_call: TRBJ2-1; cdr3_aa: CASSPTGITYNEQFF; cdr3_nt: TGTGCCAGCAGTCCGACAGGGATAACCTACAATGAGCAGTTCTTC
v_call: TRBV4-1; d_call: NA; clone_size: NA; j_call: TRBJ2-3; cdr3_aa: CASSQDPPTRSTDTQYF; cdr3_nt: TGCGCCAGCAGCCAAGACCCCCCGACTAGGAGCACAGATACGCAGTATTTT
v_call: TRBV18; d_call: NA; clone_size: NA; j_call: TRBJ2-6; cdr3_aa: CASSDTQGTGANVLTF; cdr3_nt: TGTGCCAGCTCAGATACACAGGGTACTGGGGCCAACGTCCTGACTTTC
v_call: TRBV9; d_call: TRBD2; clone_size: NA; j_call: TRBJ2-5; cdr3_aa: CASSVGRTSGGTQETQYF; cdr3_nt: TGTGCCAGCAGCGTAGGGAGGACTAGCGGGGGGACCCAAGAGACCCAGTACTTC
v_call: TRBV14; d_call: TRBD2; clone_size: NA; j_call: TRBJ2-1; cdr3_aa: CASSTRLAGVRNEQFF; cdr3_nt: TGTGCCAGCAGCACCAGACTAGCGGGAGTGAGGAATGAGCAGTTCTTC
v_call: TRBV27; d_call: NA; clone_size: NA; j_call: TRBJ2-2; cdr3_aa: CASRAWGTGELFF; cdr3_nt: TGTGCCAGCAGAGCGTGGGGGACCGGGGAGCTGTTTTTT
v_call: TRBV5-1; d_call: NA; clone_size: NA; j_call: TRBJ1-1; cdr3_aa: CASSFEIPNTEAFF; cdr3_nt: TGCGCCAGCAGCTTTGAGATACCGAACACTGAAGCTTTCTTT
v_call: TRBV19; d_call: NA; clone_size: NA; j_call: TRBJ2-3; cdr3_aa: CASSATLEGTQYF; cdr3_nt: TGTGCCAGTAGTGCTACACTAGAGGGTACGCAGTATTTT
v_call: TRBV28; d_call: NA; clone_size: NA; j_call: TRBJ2-2; cdr3_aa: CASRNNIPTGELFF; cdr3_nt: TGTGCCAGCAGGAATAATATCCCAACCGGGGAGCTGTTTTTT
v_call: TRBV19; d_call: NA; clone_size: NA; j_call: TRBJ1-1; cdr3_aa: CASRIPREDTEAFF; cdr3_nt: TGTGCCAGTAGAATCCCCCGGGAGGACACTGAAGCTTTCTTT
v_call: TRBV27; d_call: TRBD1; clone_size: NA; j_call: TRBJ2-6; cdr3_aa: CASSPWDSGANVLTF; cdr3_nt: TGTGCCAGCAGTCCCTGGGACAGCGGGGCCAACGTCCTGACTTTC
v_call: TRBV30; d_call: TRBD2; clone_size: NA; j_call: TRBJ2-7; cdr3_aa: CAWVGTTTYEQYF; cdr3_nt: TGTGCCTGGGTGGGGACTACGACCTACGAGCAGTACTTC
v_call: TRBV2; d_call: NA; clone_size: NA; j_call: TRBJ1-2; cdr3_aa: CASSDGIRSSNYGYTF; cdr3_nt: TGTGCCAGCAGTGACGGCATACGCTCCTCTAACTATGGCTACACCTTC
v_call: TRBV10-3; d_call: NA; clone_size: few; j_call: TRBJ1-2; cdr3_aa: CATETEANYGYTF; cdr3_nt: TGTGCCACAGAGACAGAAGCTAACTATGGCTACACCTTC
v_call: TRBV6-4; d_call: NA; clone_size: NA; j_call: TRBJ1-2; cdr3_aa: CASSDSMMGGYTF; cdr3_nt: TGTGCCAGCAGTGACTCGATGATGGGTGGCTACACCTTC
v_call: TRBV6-5; d_call: TRBD1; clone_size: once; j_call: TRBJ2-1; cdr3_aa: CASSAGQGAFNEQFF; cdr3_nt: TGTGCCAGCAGTGCTGGACAGGGGGCATTCAATGAGCAGTTCTTC
v_call: TRBV7-2; d_call: NA; clone_size: once; j_call: TRBJ2-7; cdr3_aa: CASSLTGFDEQYF; cdr3_nt: TGTGCCAGCAGCTTAACAGGGTTCGACGAGCAGTACTTC
v_call: TRBV10-3; d_call: NA; clone_size: NA; j_call: TRBJ1-3; cdr3_aa: CAISGHKSSGNTIYF; cdr3_nt: TGTGCCATCAGCGGACACAAGAGCTCTGGAAACACCATATATTTT
v_call: TRBV6-5; d_call: NA; clone_size: NA; j_call: TRBJ2-1; cdr3_aa: CASSYSTGRGVNEQFF; cdr3_nt: TGTGCCAGCAGTTACTCGACCGGGAGAGGCGTGAATGAGCAGTTCTTC
v_call: TRBV27; d_call: TRBD1; clone_size: NA; j_call: TRBJ2-7; cdr3_aa: CASMGQGAYEQYF; cdr3_nt: TGTGCCAGCATGGGACAGGGGGCCTACGAGCAGTACTTC
v_call: TRBV19; d_call: TRBD2; clone_size: NA; j_call: TRBJ2-1; cdr3_aa: CASSEVASGGGTVQFF; cdr3_nt: TGTGCCAGTAGCGAAGTTGCTAGCGGGGGCGGCACGGTGCAGTTCTTC
v_call: TRBV4-3; d_call: NA; clone_size: NA; j_call: TRBJ1-4; cdr3_aa: CASSQTGPQGREKLFF; cdr3_nt: TGCGCCAGCAGCCAGACCGGGCCCCAGGGTCGGGAAAAACTGTTTTTT
v_call: TRBV7-9; d_call: TRBD1; clone_size: NA; j_call: TRBJ1-2; cdr3_aa: CASSAGTEPHGYTF; cdr3_nt: TGTGCCAGCAGCGCCGGGACAGAACCACATGGCTACACCTTC
v_call: TRBV6-5; d_call: TRBD1; clone_size: NA; j_call: TRBJ2-2; cdr3_aa: CASSFGDRRDTGELFF; cdr3_nt: TGTGCCAGCAGTTTCGGGGACAGACGGGACACCGGGGAGCTGTTTTTT
v_call: TRBV19; d_call: TRBD2; clone_size: NA; j_call: TRBJ2-5; cdr3_aa: CASSMRESQETQYF; cdr3_nt: TGTGCCAGTAGTATGCGGGAGTCTCAGGAGACCCAGTACTTC
v_call: TRBV6-1; d_call: NA; clone_size: NA; j_call: TRBJ2-3; cdr3_aa: CASSEDLISTQYF; cdr3_nt: TGTGCCAGCAGTGAAGACCTTATCTCTACGCAGTATTTT
v_call: TRBV30; d_call: NA; clone_size: NA; j_call: TRBJ1-5; cdr3_aa: CAWSGTKDQPQHF; cdr3_nt: TGTGCCTGGAGTGGGACGAAAGATCAGCCCCAGCATTTT
v_call: TRBV7-9; d_call: NA; clone_size: NA; j_call: TRBJ1-6; cdr3_aa: CASSSGRLDNSPLHF; cdr3_nt: TGTGCCAGCAGCTCGGGACGGTTAGATAATTCACCCCTCCACTTT
v_call: TRBV19; d_call: TRBD2; clone_size: NA; j_call: TRBJ2-1; cdr3_aa: CASRRQGLSPGGNEQFF; cdr3_nt: TGTGCCAGTCGACGCCAAGGGCTTAGTCCGGGAGGCAATGAGCAGTTCTTC